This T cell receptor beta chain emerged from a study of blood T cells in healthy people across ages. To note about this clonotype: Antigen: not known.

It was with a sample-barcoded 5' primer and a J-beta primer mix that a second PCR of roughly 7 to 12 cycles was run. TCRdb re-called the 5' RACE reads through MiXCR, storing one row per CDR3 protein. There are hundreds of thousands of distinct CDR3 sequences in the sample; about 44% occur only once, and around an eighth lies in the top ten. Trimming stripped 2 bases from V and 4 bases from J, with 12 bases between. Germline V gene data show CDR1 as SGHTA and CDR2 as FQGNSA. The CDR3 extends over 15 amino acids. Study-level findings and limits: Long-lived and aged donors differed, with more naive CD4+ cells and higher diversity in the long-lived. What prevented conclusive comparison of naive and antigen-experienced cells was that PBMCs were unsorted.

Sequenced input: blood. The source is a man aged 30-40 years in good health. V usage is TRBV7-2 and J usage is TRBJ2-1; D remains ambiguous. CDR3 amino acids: CASSLQGSPYNEQFF. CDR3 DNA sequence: TGTGCCAGCAGCTTACAAGGCAGCCCTTACAATGAGCAGTTCTTC.